A selection of T cell receptor beta chains follows, all from one sample in a study of response to subunit inactivated influenza vaccine. Via MiXCR, TCRdb re-called the RT-PCR reads, giving one row per CDR3 protein. The table has 450,000 to 600,000 distinct CDR3 sequences, less than 7.5% seen once. Sequencing used PBMCs from blood, obtained about 23 months after vaccination. The receptors here all came from a man between 50 and 75 years old who received an inactivated influenza vaccine. Each CDR3 is given with its conserved first and last residue. D genes are given only for firm matches. Some rows have no size entry. The others give once, few or many, or a class for an expanded clone.

CDR3 protein: CASTKGASSYNEQFF
CDR3 DNA: TGTGCCAGCACCAAGGGGGCGAGCTCCTACAATGAGCAGTTCTTC
V gene: TRBV2
clone size: NA
D gene: TRBD1
J gene: TRBJ2-1

CDR3 protein: CASTQRDTGNTIYF
CDR3 DNA: TGTGCCAGCACCCAAAGGGACACTGGAAACACCATATATTTT
V gene: TRBV12-3/TRBV12-4
clone size: few
D gene: NA
J gene: TRBJ1-3

CDR3 protein: CASSHGVGYGYTF
CDR3 DNA: TGTGCCAGCTCGCATGGTGTGGGTTATGGCTACACCTTC
V gene: TRBV18
clone size: few
D gene: NA
J gene: TRBJ1-2

CDR3 protein: CASHGVGEQYF
CDR3 DNA: TGTGCCAGCCATGGGGTGGGGGAGCAGTACTTC
V gene: TRBV27
clone size: few
D gene: NA
J gene: TRBJ2-7

CDR3 protein: CASSRIAGTDYEQYF
CDR3 DNA: TGTGCCAGCAGCCGGATCGCCGGGACAGACTACGAGCAGTACTTC
V gene: TRBV4-2
clone size: many
D gene: TRBD1
J gene: TRBJ2-7

CDR3 protein: CASGSGGAYEQYF
CDR3 DNA: TGCGCCAGCGGGTCGGGGGGGGCCTACGAGCAGTACTTC
V gene: TRBV23-1
clone size: NA
D gene: TRBD2
J gene: TRBJ2-7

CDR3 protein: CASSPERTASYGYTF
CDR3 DNA: TGCGCCAGCAGCCCTGAGAGGACGGCGTCCTATGGCTACACCTTC
V gene: TRBV4-1
clone size: NA
D gene: NA
J gene: TRBJ1-2

CDR3 protein: CSARSDTNYEQYF
CDR3 DNA: TGCAGTGCTAGATCCGACACAAACTACGAGCAGTACTTC
V gene: TRBV20-1
clone size: NA
D gene: NA
J gene: TRBJ2-7

CDR3 protein: CASSFGQLIYEQYF
CDR3 DNA: TGTGCCAGCAGCTTCGGACAGCTCATCTACGAGCAGTACTTC
V gene: TRBV5-5
clone size: few
D gene: NA
J gene: TRBJ2-7

CDR3 protein: CASSRDRGLADTQYF
CDR3 DNA: TGTGCCAGCTCACGGGACAGGGGGCTTGCAGATACGCAGTATTTT
V gene: TRBV18
clone size: NA
D gene: TRBD1
J gene: TRBJ2-3